The 17 T cell receptor beta chains given below trace back to one sample, sequenced in a study of T-cell memory formation after mild COVID-19. TCRdb processed the 5' RACE reads anew with MiXCR; each CDR3 protein has one entry. The sample has 450,000 or so distinct CDR3 sequences; about 19% are singletons. Sequenced: PBMCs or a T cell subset sorted from them (not recorded which). The receptors here all came from an adult woman who had mild COVID-19 (a few samples of this study predate the infection). Cell type and time point are not known.

This clonotype was seen a handful of times. The chain joins TRBV12-3 or TRBV12-4 to TRBJ2-7; TRBD1 matches at 9 bases. V lost 7 bases to trimming and J lost 3 bases; unmatched junction nucleotides: 7. The CDR3 sequence is 14 residues long. For the CDR3, the DNA is TGTGCCAGCACCCTGACAGGGGGAATCTACGAGCAGTACTTC. Translated, it gives CASTLTGGIYEQYF.

This clonotype has a handful of counts. The gene calls are TRBV27 and TRBJ1-6; D unclear. Germline V CDR1 and CDR2: MNHEY, SMNVEV (reference sequence). CDR3 length equals 13 residues. V lost 2 bases and J lost 10, with 9 bases in between. The CDR3, as DNA: TGTGCCAGCAGTTTAGCCCAAGGGTCACCCCTCCACTTT. This sequence encodes CASSLAQGSPLHF.

The chain joins TRBV27 to TRBJ1-5, with 7 bases matching TRBD1. The germline gives CDR1 MNHEY, CDR2 SMNVEV (reference sequence). J lost 4 bases, V lost 6 bases, and 9 bases had no gene match. The CDR3 runs 15 residues. This CDR3 reads CASRTTGRRNQPQHF. The CDR3, as DNA: TGTGCCAGCAGGACGACAGGGCGAAGGAATCAGCCCCAGCATTTT.

This clonotype was observed many times. The chain couples TRBV14 to TRBJ1-2; no firm D call. The CDR3 has 15 amino acids. Germline V gene lookup returns CDR1 SGHDN and CDR2 FVKESK. The germline V and J ends were trimmed by 4 bases and 3 bases, with 15 bases remaining between them. The CDR3 nucleotides read TGTGCCAGCAGCCCGATCACGGGATCCCACTATGGCTACACCTTC. Translation: CASSPITGSHYGYTF.

This clonotype was found a few times. J is TRBJ2-5 and V is TRBV12-3 or TRBV12-4; D may match TRBD1 or TRBD2 (5 bases each). CDR3 size: 14 residues. The V and J ends lost 4 bases and 5 bases respectively, with 14 bases between them. The CDR3 loop is CASSWVGVGETQYF. CDR3 bases: TGTGCCAGCAGTTGGGTGGGGGTAGGGGAGACCCAGTACTTC.

This clonotype was observed a handful of times. The CDR3 reads CASSSDRGSDTQYF. CDR3 nucleotides: TGCGCCAGCAGCTCGGACAGGGGTTCAGATACGCAGTATTTT. The V gene is TRBV5-1, the J gene TRBJ2-3; TRBD1 agrees at 9 bases. The CDR3 sequence is 14 residues long. Germline V CDR1 and CDR2: SGHRS, YFSETQ. The ends lost 3 bases at V and 4 bases at J; junction bases unmatched: 3.

This clonotype has only one observation. This chain links TRBV9 with TRBJ1-3; TRBD1 matches 7 bases. CDR1 is SGDLS and CDR2 is YYNGEE in the germline V gene. J was trimmed by 10 bases and V by 0 bases; bases with no gene match: 4. The length of the CDR3 is 13 residues. Here the CDR3 reads CASSVGDSSTIYF. The CDR3 DNA is TGTGCCAGCAGCGTAGGGGACAGTAGTACCATATATTTT.

This clonotype has a handful of counts. The chain joins TRBV18 to TRBJ2-7; TRBD2 matches 8 bases. This CDR3 has 16 amino acids. After removal of 5 bases from V and 0 bases from J, the junction contained 9 bases not matched to a gene. Germline assignment: CDR1 KGHSH and CDR2 LQKENI. This chain's CDR3 is CASSSSTSVSSYEQYF. CDR3 bases: TGTGCCAGCTCATCTTCGACTAGCGTGAGCTCCTACGAGCAGTACTTC.

This clonotype was detected a few times. The V gene is TRBV5-1, the J gene TRBJ2-2, with 7 positions matching TRBD2. From germline, CDR1 is SGHRS and CDR2 YFSETQ. The CDR3 length is 14 residues. J was trimmed by 5 bases and V by 4 bases; bases with no gene match: 5. Here the CDR3 DNA reads TGCGCCAGCAGCCCCGGGACTACTACCGGGGAGCTGTTTTTT. Translation gives CASSPGTTTGELFF.

A few counts support this clonotype. This chain joins TRBV20-1 and TRBJ2-7; 10 bases map to TRBD2. CDR3 size: 17 residues. V lost 0 bases to trimming and J lost 0 bases; unmatched junction nucleotides: 8. Germline CDR1 DFQATT, CDR2 SNEGSKA (reference sequence). This CDR3 reads CSARDRGLAGVSYEQYF. The CDR3, as DNA: TGCAGTGCTAGAGATAGAGGTCTAGCGGGGGTCTCCTACGAGCAGTACTTC.

The chain links TRBV6-2 or TRBV6-3 to TRBJ2-7; 7 bases are a match to TRBD2. With 6 bases clipped from V and 3 bases from J, the junction kept 8 bases outside the gene matches. Germline V gives CDR1 MNHEY, CDR2 SVGEGT. The CDR3 consists of 14 residues. As DNA, the CDR3 is TGTGCCAGCAGCGGGGAGGGAAACCTCTACGAGCAGTACTTC. Translation gives CASSGEGNLYEQYF.

This sequence joins TRBV6-5 and TRBJ2-7, with TRBD1 as a possible D gene (5 bases). V shed 0 bases and J shed 1 base, with 13 bases lying between them. The CDR3 loop spans 16 amino acids. Per germline, CDR1 MNHEY and CDR2 SVGAGI. CDR3 sequence: CASSYSWTKTSYEQYF. For the CDR3, the DNA is TGTGCCAGCAGTTACTCGTGGACAAAGACTTCCTACGAGCAGTACTTC.

The V call is TRBV5-1, the J call TRBJ2-1; D gene ambiguous. Trimming took 4 bases from V and 4 from J, leaving 12 bases between them. The CDR3 is 14 residues long. Germline assignment: CDR1 SGHRS and CDR2 YFSETQ. The CDR3: CASSNRAGYNEQFF. CDR3 DNA: TGCGCCAGCAGCAACCGGGCCGGATACAATGAGCAGTTCTTC.

The V gene is TRBV6-6, the J gene TRBJ1-1, with D maybe TRBD1 (6 bases). The CDR3 consists of 14 residues. V was cut by 4 bases and J by 4 bases, with 13 bases left in between. The germline V gene encodes CDR1 MNHNY and CDR2 SVGAGI (reference sequence). The CDR3 coding sequence is TGTGCCAGCAGTTGGTCGGGGGCGCCCACTGAAGCTTTCTTT. Translated, it gives CASSWSGAPTEAFF.

This clonotype turned up a few times. V and J are TRBV13 and TRBJ2-7, with a possible D match to TRBD2 (5 bases). Germline V CDR1 and CDR2: PRHDT, FYEKMQ (reference sequence). Trimming removed 5 bases from V and 5 bases from J, with 19 bases in between. The CDR3 contains 15 residues. The DNA of the CDR3 is TGTGCCAGCAGCAATCCGGGCCCTGGGAGCCACGAGCAGTACTTC. It encodes CASSNPGPGSHEQYF.

This clonotype was seen more than once but under ten times. This chain joins TRBV15 and TRBJ2-3; 11 nucleotides align to TRBD2. From germline, CDR1 is LNHNV and CDR2 YYDKDF (reference sequence). The CDR3 sequence is 16 residues long. The trim removed 0 bases at V and 1 base at J, leaving 0 bases unmatched. The CDR3 DNA is TGTGCCACCAGCAGAGAACTAGCGGGAGGCACAGATACGCAGTATTTT. Protein: CATSRELAGGTDTQYF.

The rearrangement links TRBV7-2 to TRBJ2-1; 10 bases line up with TRBD2. The CDR3 length is 14 residues. The germline V gene encodes CDR1 SGHTA and CDR2 FQGNSA. Germline trimming cut 4 bases from V and 6 bases from J; bases unmatched to any gene: 3. The CDR3 loop is CASSSGTSVNEQFF. The CDR3 DNA follows: TGTGCCAGCAGCTCTGGGACTAGCGTCAATGAGCAGTTCTTC.